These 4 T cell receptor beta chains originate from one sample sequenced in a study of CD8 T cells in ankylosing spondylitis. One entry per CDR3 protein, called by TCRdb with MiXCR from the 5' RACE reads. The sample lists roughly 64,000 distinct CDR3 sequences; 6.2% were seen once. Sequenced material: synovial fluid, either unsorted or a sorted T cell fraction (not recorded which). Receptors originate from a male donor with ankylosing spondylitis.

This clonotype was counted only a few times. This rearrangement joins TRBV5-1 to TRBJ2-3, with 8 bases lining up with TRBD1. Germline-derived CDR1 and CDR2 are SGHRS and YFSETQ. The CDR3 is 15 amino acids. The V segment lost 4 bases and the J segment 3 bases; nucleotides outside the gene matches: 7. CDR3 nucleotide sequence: TGCGCCAGCAGCATCGCCCGGGACAGGACAGATACGCAGTATTTT. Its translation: CASSIARDRTDTQYF.

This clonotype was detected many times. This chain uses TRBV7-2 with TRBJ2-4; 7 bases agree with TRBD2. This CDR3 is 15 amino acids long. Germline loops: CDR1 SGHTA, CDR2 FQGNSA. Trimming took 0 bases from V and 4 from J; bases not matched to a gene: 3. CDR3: CASSLASSGKNIQYF. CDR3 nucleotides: TGTGCCAGCAGCTTAGCGTCTAGCGGAAAAAACATTCAGTACTTC.

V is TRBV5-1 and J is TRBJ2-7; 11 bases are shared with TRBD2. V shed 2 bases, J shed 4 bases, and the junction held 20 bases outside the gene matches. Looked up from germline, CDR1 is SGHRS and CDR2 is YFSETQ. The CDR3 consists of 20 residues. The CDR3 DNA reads TGCGCCAGCAGCTTCCTCCCGTCGGAACCGGGACTAGCGGACCTATACGAGCAGTACTTC. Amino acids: CASSFLPSEPGLADLYEQYF.

The CDR3 reads CSARTSGRWDEQFF. The DNA for the CDR3 is TGCAGTGCGAGGACTAGCGGGAGATGGGATGAGCAGTTCTTC. The V gene is TRBV20-1, the J gene TRBJ2-1; the match to TRBD2 covers 13 bases. The V gene end was trimmed by 6 bases and the J gene end by 8 bases; junction bases not matched to a gene: 7. The CDR3 is 14 residues long. Germline assignment: CDR1 DFQATT and CDR2 SNEGSKA (reference sequence).